The 20 T cell receptor beta chains below come from one sample, sequenced in a study of blood T cell repertoires in COVID-19. Some clones are missing from TCRdb's copy, which holds only in-frame ones; the method was immunoSEQ multiplex PCR. Of tens of thousands of clones in the sample, around 82% were seen once. The sequenced sample was peripheral blood. The receptors shown here come from a man aged 80 or over with COVID-19, enrolled during active disease.

This clone has more than one count but fewer than ten. This chain joins TRBV27 and TRBJ1-2; no firm D call. The V end was cut by 6 bases, the J end by 8 bases, with 16 bases between. Looked up from germline, CDR1 is MNHEY and CDR2 is SMNVEV (reference sequence). CDR3 length: 13 amino acids. CDR3 in DNA: TGTGCCAGCAGGACGGGAGCGCCACAGGGCTACACCTTC. Its translation is CASRTGAPQGYTF.

The chain joins TRBV24-1 to TRBJ2-5; 11 nucleotides match TRBD2. J was trimmed by 4 bases and V by 4 bases; bases with no gene match: 10. The germline CDR1 and CDR2 sequences are KGHDR and SFDVKD. The CDR3 loop spans 17 amino acids. The CDR3 coding sequence is TGTGCCACCAGTGACAGGACTAGCGGGTTCGGGGGAGAGACCCAGTACTTC. It specifies CATSDRTSGFGGETQYF.

The V gene is TRBV7-2, the J gene TRBJ2-7; no definite D call. CDR1 SGHTA and CDR2 FQGNSA come from the germline V gene. Trimming stripped 6 bases from V and 0 bases from J, with 15 bases between. The CDR3 length is 15 residues. In DNA form, the CDR3 reads TGTGCCAGCAGTCATTCGATAAAGAGCTCCTACGAGCAGTACTTC. Translation gives CASSHSIKSSYEQYF.

The chain has TRBV6-5 and TRBJ1-5; D is unclear. This CDR3 region has 14 residues. CDR1 is MNHEY, CDR2 SVGAGI, per germline. Trimming left V 7 bases short and J 3 bases short, with 13 bases between. CDR3 amino acids: CASTMREINQPQHF. CDR3 nucleotides: TGTGCCAGCACCATGAGGGAAATCAATCAGCCCCAGCATTTT.

The chain has TRBV30 and TRBJ2-2, with 11 bases identical to TRBD2. With 4 bases clipped from V and 8 bases from J, the junction kept 6 bases outside the gene matches. This CDR3 comprises 14 residues. The germline V gene has CDR1 GTSNPN and CDR2 SVGIG (reference sequence). CDR3 coding DNA: TGTGCCTGGACTATAGCGGGGGGGCTTGGGGAGCTGTTTTTT. It yields the protein CAWTIAGGLGELFF.

The chain uses TRBV6-5 and TRBJ1-1; D unresolved. Germline assignment: CDR1 MNHEY and CDR2 SVGAGI. The CDR3 sequence is 14 residues long. Trimming took 5 bases from V and 0 from J, leaving 10 bases between them. The CDR3 reads CASSQVAMNTEAFF. CDR3 bases: TGTGCCAGCAGTCAGGTCGCAATGAACACTGAAGCTTTCTTT.

The genes are TRBV6-2 or TRBV6-3 and TRBJ2-7; TRBD2 matches 8 bases. Trimming removed 5 bases from V and 6 bases from J; junction bases left unmatched: 15. Germline lookup yields CDR1 MNHEY and CDR2 SVGEGT. There are 16 residues in the CDR3. The CDR3 coding sequence is TGTGCCAGCAGTCCCAACGCGGCCGGGACTAGGGGCGAGCAGTACGTC. Its protein is CASSPNAAGTRGEQYV.

The chain combines TRBV27 with TRBJ2-5; 9 bases agree with TRBD2. The length of the CDR3 is 17 residues. The V gene end was trimmed by 4 bases and the J gene end by 5 bases; junction bases not matched to a gene: 14. Germline V gene lookup returns CDR1 MNHEY and CDR2 SMNVEV (reference sequence). CDR3: CASSSTPSAGGRETQYF. Here the CDR3 DNA reads TGTGCCAGCAGTTCCACCCCTTCCGCGGGGGGGCGGGAGACCCAGTACTTC.

The CDR3 nucleotides read TGTGCCATCAAGATTAGCGGGGGCCTTAGCTCCTACAATGAGCAGTTCTTC. Translated, it gives CAIKISGGLSSYNEQFF. The V gene is TRBV10-3, the J gene TRBJ2-1; 9 bases agree with TRBD2. V gave up 7 bases and J gave up 0 bases; unmatched junction bases: 10. The germline gives CDR1 ENHRY, CDR2 SYGVKD. CDR3 length: 17 residues.

The chain links TRBV10-3 to TRBJ1-1, with TRBD1 identical over 9 bases. This CDR3 is 14 amino acids long. After removal of 7 bases from V and 1 base from J, the junction contained 4 bases not matched to a gene. In germline, CDR1 is ENHRY, CDR2 SYGVKD. CDR3 bases: TGTGCCATCACCCGACAGGGGGGGAACACTGAAGCTTTCTTT. Protein sequence: CAITRQGGNTEAFF.

The rearrangement links TRBV7-2 to TRBJ2-1; tentative D call: TRBD1 (5 bases). Germline CDR1 reads SGHTA; CDR2 reads FQGNSA. V was cut by 0 bases and J by 0 bases, with 21 bases left in between. CDR3 length: 20 amino acids. The DNA for the CDR3 is TGTGCCAGCAGCTTAGCCGTATGGCAGGGCCATCCTAGCTCCTACAATGAGCAGTTCTTC. It specifies CASSLAVWQGHPSSYNEQFF.

The count of this clone is one. The V call is TRBV12-3 or TRBV12-4, the J call TRBJ1-6, with D perhaps TRBD1 (5 bases). The CDR3 is 11 residues long. V was pared by 2 bases and J by 16 bases, with 9 bases between. CDR3 nucleotide sequence: TGTGCCAGCAGTTTACGGGGGGATCTCCACTTT. Translating it yields CASSLRGDLHF.

The chain combines TRBV5-1 with TRBJ1-3; the match to TRBD1 covers 8 bases. In germline, CDR1 is SGHRS, CDR2 YFSETQ. The CDR3 covers 17 residues. J lost 0 bases, V lost 4 bases, and 9 bases had no gene match. CDR3 protein: CASSPGTGGNSGNTIYF. In DNA form, the CDR3 reads TGCGCCAGCAGCCCAGGGACAGGTGGCAACTCTGGAAACACCATATATTTT.

The chain recombines TRBV7-2 with TRBJ2-4, with 11 bases matching TRBD2. The length of the CDR3 is 15 residues. V was clipped by 6 bases and J by 8 bases; unmatched bases: 9. Germline V CDR1 and CDR2: SGHTA, FQGNSA. CDR3 DNA: TGTGCCAGCAGTAAAACTAGCGGGAGTTTCGACATTCAGTACTTC. Protein product: CASSKTSGSFDIQYF.

This chain links TRBV6-5 with TRBJ1-2; perhaps TRBD1 as D (5 bases). Trimming took off 2 bases at V and 2 bases at J, with 15 bases between the two ends. The CDR3 loop spans 16 amino acids. Germline V gene sequence: CDR1 MNHEY, CDR2 SVGAGI. This chain's CDR3 is CASSYGTLTANYGYTF. CDR3 in DNA: TGTGCCAGCAGTTACGGGACTTTGACTGCGAACTATGGCTACACCTTC.

The chain carries TRBV7-3 and TRBJ2-1; 10 nucleotides agree with TRBD2. The CDR3 spans 15 residues. The V segment lost 5 bases and the J segment 6 bases; nucleotides outside the gene matches: 7. CDR1 SGHTA and CDR2 FQGTGA come from the germline V gene. CDR3 protein: CASSPGLAVLNEQFF. In DNA form, the CDR3 reads TGTGCCAGCAGCCCTGGACTAGCGGTCCTCAATGAGCAGTTCTTC.

In this sample, this clone turned up a few times. The chain joins TRBV2 to TRBJ2-2; D might be TRBD1 (7 bases). CDR3 length: 15 amino acids. V lost 2 bases and J lost 6, with 13 bases in between. Germline lookup yields CDR1 SNHLY and CDR2 FYNNEI. CDR3 nucleotide sequence: TGTGCCAGCAGTGAACTCCCCAGGGGGGCCGGGGAGCTGTTTTTT. Residues: CASSELPRGAGELFF.

J is TRBJ1-1 and V is TRBV18; a weak D match, TRBD1 (5 bases). Germline CDR1 is KGHSH and CDR2 is LQKENI. The CDR3 is 14 residues long. The germline V and J ends were trimmed by 1 base and 5 bases, with 11 bases remaining between them. CDR3 amino acids: CASSPLGGRTEAFF. In DNA, the CDR3 is TGTGCCAGCTCACCACTCGGGGGTCGGACTGAAGCTTTCTTT.

V gene TRBV7-2 combines with J gene TRBJ1-5, with 7 positions matching TRBD1. Germline V gene sequence: CDR1 SGHTA, CDR2 FQGNSA. Trimming cost V 4 bases and J 1 base; bases outside gene matches: 4. The CDR3 length is 15 residues. The CDR3: CASSSTGASNQPQHF. The CDR3 DNA sequence: TGTGCCAGCAGCTCAACAGGGGCAAGCAATCAGCCCCAGCATTTT.

V is TRBV5-1 and J is TRBJ2-5; D ambiguous. The ends were cut back, 4 bases at V and 0 bases at J, with 4 bases in the middle. CDR3 length: 12 amino acids. CDR1 is SGHRS and CDR2 is YFSETQ in the germline V gene. As DNA, the CDR3 is TGCGCCAGCAGCGGAGACCAAGAGACCCAGTACTTC. Residues: CASSGDQETQYF.